This paragraph covers one TCR beta chain sequence. These data belong to a study of T-cell memory formation after mild COVID-19. Study at large: TCR clustering was largely donor specific.

TCRdb reprocessed the 5' RACE reads via MiXCR and lists one record per CDR3 protein. The sample has some 310,000 distinct CDR3 sequences; roughly 20% are singletons. The CDR3 covers 14 residues. Germline V lookup: CDR1 GTSNPN, CDR2 SVGIG (reference sequence). The V and J ends lost 4 bases and 11 bases respectively, with 22 bases between them. This chain joins TRBV30 and TRBJ2-3; D is possibly TRBD2 (6 bases). The sequencing sample was made of PBMCs or a T cell subset sorted from them (not recorded which). This receptor was obtained from a man younger than 35 who had mild COVID-19 (a few samples of this study predate the infection). Cell type and time point are not known. The CDR3 region is CAWTGTGDLGMQYF. CDR3 in DNA: TGTGCCTGGACCGGTACGGGGGATCTCGGCATGCAGTATTTT.